This T cell receptor beta chain derives from a study of blood T cells in healthy people across ages. On this clonotype: One end of the junction fails to match germline, which may point to a read error.

A second PCR of 7 to 11 cycles used a sample-barcoded 5' primer and a J-beta primer mix. One entry per CDR3 protein, called by TCRdb with MiXCR from the 5' RACE reads. Of around 710,000 distinct CDR3 sequences detected, 35% to 45% appear once; the ten largest clones hold less than 25%. CDR1 is SEHNR and CDR2 is FQNEAQ in the germline V gene (reference sequence). The CDR3 contains 12 residues. The sequenced material came from blood. The chain combines TRBV7-9 with TRBJ2-3, with D uncertain. The clonotype comes from a woman aged 55-69 years in good health. CDR3 sequence (DNA): TGTGTCAGCAGCTCTTCCACAGATACGCAGTATTTT. Translating gives CVSSSSTDTQYF.